The rows below give T cell receptor beta chains drawn from one sample of a study of shared clonotypes between healthy human individuals. Sequenced by immunoSEQ multiplex PCR; TCRdb stores in-frame clones only, minus some. The table shows some 2 million clones, with less than 95% occurring only once. Sequenced input: naive CD8+ T cells sorted from blood. These TCRs come from a man aged 18 to 30 in good health. Both conserved end residues are part of each CDR3. D genes are given only for firm matches. A row's size may be missing; if present it is once, few, many or a size class.

.,TRBJ1-1,TRBV27,.,CASSLVSSTNTEAFF,TGTGCCAGCAGTTTGGTCAGTTCGACGAACACTGAAGCTTTCTTT
.,TRBJ2-1,TRBV19,.,CASSISGTGNNEQFF,TGTGCCAGTAGTATATCGGGGACTGGAAACAATGAGCAGTTCTTC
.,TRBJ1-2,TRBV13,.,CASSFRGNPYGYTF,TGTGCCAGCAGCTTTCGGGGGAATCCCTATGGCTACACCTTC
TRBD1,TRBJ1-1,TRBV12-5,.,CASGLVRQGPMNTEAFF,TGTGCTAGTGGTTTGGTACGACAGGGACCTATGAACACTGAAGCTTTCTTT
.,TRBJ2-7,TRBV6-5,once,CASSLGTATYEQYF,TGTGCCAGCAGCCTAGGAACAGCTACCTACGAGCAGTACTTC
.,TRBJ2-7,TRBV27,.,CVSSPITGSYEQYF,TGTGTCAGCAGTCCGATAACAGGGTCCTACGAGCAGTACTTC
.,TRBJ1-2,TRBV28,.,CASSLQGRGPYGYTF,TGTGCCAGCAGTTTACAGGGGCGAGGACCCTATGGCTACACCTTC
.,TRBJ1-5,TRBV4-3,.,CASSEAGYQPQHF,TGCGCCAGCAGCGAAGCAGGGTATCAGCCCCAGCATTTT
TRBD1,TRBJ1-2,TRBV6-5,.,CATGGEVGYTF,TGTGCCACAGGGGGCGAAGTAGGCTACACCTTC
.,TRBJ1-1,TRBV6-5,.,CASRSNTEAFF,TGTGCCAGCAGGAGTAATACTGAAGCTTTCTTT
TRBD1,TRBJ1-4,TRBV15,.,CATRETGGDEKLFF,TGTGCCACCAGGGAGACAGGGGGAGATGAAAAACTGTTTTTT
.,TRBJ2-7,TRBV27,few,CASSLGISYEQYF,TGTGCCAGCAGTTTAGGCATCTCCTACGAGCAGTACTTC
.,TRBJ1-5,TRBV29-1,.,CSVMFGVGNQPQHF,TGCAGCGTTATGTTTGGCGTGGGAAATCAGCCCCAGCATTTT
.,TRBJ2-7,TRBV6-6,.,CASSYTGGAYEQYF,TGTGCCAGCAGTTACACGGGGGGCGCGTACGAGCAGTACTTC
.,TRBJ2-1,TRBV6-4,.,CASRPSIGINEQFF,TGTGCCAGCAGGCCCTCGATCGGAATCAATGAGCAGTTCTTC
.,TRBJ2-2,TRBV11-2,once,CASSLAGRMGPGELFF,TGTGCCAGCAGCTTAGCAGGCAGGATGGGGCCCGGGGAGCTGTTTTTT
.,TRBJ1-6,TRBV27,.,CASSPAGINSPLHF,TGTGCCAGCAGTCCGGCAGGGATTAATTCACCCCTCCACTTT
.,TRBJ1-2,TRBV11-2,.,CASSLVEGQNYGYTF,TGTGCCAGCAGCTTAGTGGAGGGGCAAAACTATGGCTACACCTTC
.,TRBJ1-1,TRBV27,.,CASSFGLGGNTEAFF,TGTGCCAGCAGTTTCGGGCTCGGTGGGAACACTGAAGCTTTCTTT
.,TRBJ2-5,TRBV7-9,.,CASGAGYQETQYF,TGTGCCAGCGGTGCGGGGTACCAAGAGACCCAGTACTTC
TRBD2,TRBJ2-3,TRBV9,.,CASSPFAGGADTQYF,TGTGCCAGCAGCCCCTTCGCGGGAGGGGCAGATACGCAGTATTTT
TRBD2,TRBJ2-7,TRBV7-8,.,CASSWGGNEQYF,TGTGCCAGCAGTTGGGGAGGGAACGAGCAGTACTTC
.,TRBJ2-7,TRBV6-1,.,CASSDPGAANYEQYF,TGTGCCAGCAGTGACCCAGGGGCCGCAAACTACGAGCAGTACTTC
TRBD2,TRBJ2-7,TRBV9,.,CASSEAPGGYEQYF,TGTGCCAGCAGCGAGGCTCCGGGAGGCTACGAGCAGTACTTC
TRBD1,TRBJ1-1,TRBV5-1,.,CASSLGQGRTEAFF,TGCGCCAGCAGCCTAGGACAGGGTCGGACTGAAGCTTTCTTT
.,TRBJ2-7,TRBV6-1,.,CASSLTGPAYEQYF,TGTGCCAGCAGCCTCACGGGCCCAGCCTACGAGCAGTACTTC
.,TRBJ1-1,TRBV5-4,.,CASSLSGMNTEAFF,TGTGCCAGCAGCTTGTCAGGCATGAACACTGAAGCTTTCTTT
TRBD1,TRBJ1-6,TRBV27,.,CASSLPRDRGANSPLHF,TGTGCCAGCAGTTTACCTCGGGACAGGGGGGCTAATTCACCCCTCCACTTT
.,TRBJ2-1,TRBV5-1,.,CASSRLEDEQFF,TGCGCCAGCAGCCGGTTAGAGGATGAGCAGTTCTTC
TRBD2,TRBJ2-3,TRBV6-5,.,CASSYSVAGGADTQYF,TGTGCCAGCAGTTACTCGGTAGCGGGAGGGGCAGATACGCAGTATTTT
.,TRBJ2-5,TRBV10-3,.,CAISGGSRGPQQETQYF,TGTGCCATCAGTGGTGGGTCACGAGGACCGCAACAAGAGACCCAGTACTTC
.,TRBJ1-3,TRBV6-6,.,CASSYVNSGNTIYF,TGTGCCAGCAGTTACGTGAACTCTGGAAACACCATATATTTT
.,TRBJ1-4,TRBV4-2,.,CASSQGDVNEKLFF,TGTGCCAGCAGCCAAGGGGACGTTAATGAAAAACTGTTTTTT
.,TRBJ2-3,TRBV4-1,.,CASSQATEGDTQYF,TGCGCCAGCAGCCAAGCGACAGAGGGCGATACGCAGTATTTT
.,TRBJ2-7,TRBV6-6,.,CASTTRDNINSYF,TGTGCCAGCACCACGAGGGACAACATCAATTCCTACTTC
.,TRBJ2-7,TRBV6-6,.,CASTELGGDEQYF,TGTGCCAGCACCGAGTTGGGGGGTGACGAGCAGTACTTC
.,TRBJ2-2,TRBV30,once,CAWNSENTGELFF,TGTGCCTGGAATTCGGAGAACACCGGGGAGCTGTTTTTT
TRBD2,TRBJ2-3,TRBV30,.,CAWSAGGLADTQYF,TGTGCCTGGAGTGCGGGGGGGCTCGCAGATACGCAGTATTTT
.,TRBJ1-1,TRBV9,.,CASSSLLGQGEAFF,TGTGCCAGCAGCTCACTCCTAGGGCAGGGTGAAGCTTTCTTT
.,TRBJ1-2,TRBV20-1,once,CSPREDGGYTF,TGCAGCCCACGCGAGGACGGGGGCTACACCTTC
TRBD2,TRBJ2-3,TRBV7-3,.,CASSLSGGAITDTQYF,TGTGCCAGCAGCTTAAGCGGGGGGGCCATCACAGATACGCAGTATTTT
.,TRBJ2-5,TRBV28,.,CASSLYRPGTQYF,TGTGCCAGCAGTTTGTATAGGCCTGGGACCCAGTACTTC
TRBD2,TRBJ2-7,TRBV19,.,CASSPGLAGSYEQYF,TGTGCCAGTAGTCCCGGACTAGCGGGATCATACGAGCAGTACTTC
TRBD1,TRBJ2-7,TRBV7-8,.,CASSLTGAGYEQYF,TGTGCCAGCAGCCTGACAGGGGCTGGATACGAGCAGTACTTC
TRBD1,TRBJ1-3,TRBV4-1,.,CASSQRPGQGYPGNTIYF,TGCGCCAGCAGCCAACGCCCGGGACAGGGGTATCCTGGAAACACCATATATTTT
TRBD1,TRBJ2-7,TRBV11-2,.,CASSRGTALGHEQYF,TGTGCCAGCAGCCGAGGGACAGCCCTGGGACACGAGCAGTACTTC
.,TRBJ2-6,TRBV7-8,.,CASSLDGRDLPGGANVLTF,TGTGCCAGCAGCTTAGACGGCAGGGACCTACCTGGAGGGGCCAACGTCCTGACTTTC
.,TRBJ2-5,TRBV6-5,.,CASSYSAEETQYF,TGTGCCAGCAGTTACTCGGCAGAAGAGACCCAGTACTTC
.,TRBJ2-5,TRBV4-3,.,CASSQDRGGGAQYF,TGCGCCAGCAGCCAAGATCGAGGGGGAGGGGCCCAGTACTTC
TRBD1,TRBJ1-2,TRBV7-9,.,CASSSGDRGDGYTF,TGTGCCAGCAGCTCCGGGGACAGGGGTGATGGCTACACCTTC
.,TRBJ1-1,TRBV29-1,.,CSVELFNTGEAFF,TGCAGCGTTGAATTGTTCAATACGGGTGAAGCTTTCTTT
.,TRBJ2-7,TRBV5-4,few,CASSTSGYEQYF,TGTGCCAGCAGCACTTCTGGATACGAGCAGTACTTC
.,TRBJ2-1,TRBV5-1,.,CASSLAPSYNEQFF,TGCGCCAGCAGCTTGGCCCCCAGCTACAATGAGCAGTTCTTC
.,TRBJ1-4,TRBV25-1,once,CASSEVGSSNEKLFF,TGTGCCAGCAGTGAAGTAGGGTCGTCTAATGAAAAACTGTTTTTT
.,TRBJ2-3,TRBV27,.,CASSPDRSTDTQYF,TGTGCCAGCAGTCCCGATAGGAGCACAGATACGCAGTATTTT